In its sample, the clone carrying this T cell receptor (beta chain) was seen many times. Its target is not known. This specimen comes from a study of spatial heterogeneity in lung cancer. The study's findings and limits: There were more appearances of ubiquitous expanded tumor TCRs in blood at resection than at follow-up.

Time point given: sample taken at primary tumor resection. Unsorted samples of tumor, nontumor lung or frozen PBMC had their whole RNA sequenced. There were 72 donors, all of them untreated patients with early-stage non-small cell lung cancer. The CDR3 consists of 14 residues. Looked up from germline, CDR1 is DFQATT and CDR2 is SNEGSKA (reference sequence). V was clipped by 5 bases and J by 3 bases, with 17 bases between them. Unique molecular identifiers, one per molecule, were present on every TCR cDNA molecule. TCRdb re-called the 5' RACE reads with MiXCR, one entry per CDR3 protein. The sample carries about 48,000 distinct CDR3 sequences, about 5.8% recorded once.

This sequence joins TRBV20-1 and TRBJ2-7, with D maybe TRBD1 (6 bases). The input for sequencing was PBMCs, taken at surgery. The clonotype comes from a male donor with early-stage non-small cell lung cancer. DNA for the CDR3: TGCAGTGCTGCCGTAAGGGGGATTGACTACGAGCAGTACTTC. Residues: CSAAVRGIDYEQYF.